Each of the 27 T cell receptor beta chains below was sequenced from the same sample in a study of OX40 agonist ivuxolimab in advanced cancers. TCRdb's copy holds only in-frame clones and misses some; the assay was immunoSEQ multiplex PCR. The profile shows fewer than 100,000 clones, about 89% of them singletons. Source: CD4+ or CD8+ T cells sorted from blood, taken in a trial of the OX40 agonist ivuxolimab. These receptors were obtained from an adult with an advanced solid tumor such as melanoma, head and neck, liver or kidney cancer.

The chain employs TRBV5-8 and TRBJ2-3; D is tentatively TRBD1 or TRBD2 (5 bases each). CDR3 length: 15 amino acids. V shed 3 bases and J shed 4 bases, with 15 bases lying between them. Germline V gene lookup returns CDR1 SGHTS and CDR2 YDEGEE. The CDR3 DNA reads as TGTGCCAGCAGCTCGCAGGGCGCCGGGGCAGATACGCAGTATTTT. This gives the protein CASSSQGAGADTQYF.

This clone was observed a single time. This sequence joins TRBV15 and TRBJ2-2; 10 bases map to TRBD1. Germline values: CDR1 LNHNV, CDR2 YYDKDF (reference sequence). V lost 0 bases to trimming and J lost 7 bases; unmatched junction nucleotides: 5. The CDR3 length is 16 residues. This CDR3 is CATSRERQGAVGELFF. DNA for the CDR3: TGTGCCACCAGCAGAGAGAGACAGGGGGCCGTCGGGGAGCTGTTTTTT.

This clone occurred once. This chain connects TRBV5-1 to TRBJ2-3, with D maybe TRBD2 (6 bases). The V and J ends lost 1 base and 6 bases respectively, with 12 bases between them. CDR1 is SGHRS and CDR2 is YFSETQ in the germline V gene. The CDR3 runs 14 residues. The CDR3 nucleotides are TGCGCCAGCAGCTTGACTCTAGCGCGGGATACGCAGTATTTT. Translation: CASSLTLARDTQYF.

V usage is TRBV19 and J usage is TRBJ2-2; 10 bases match TRBD1. V gave up 11 bases and J gave up 4 bases; unmatched junction bases: 10. The CDR3 runs to 15 residues. CDR1 is LNHDA and CDR2 is SQIVND in the germline V gene (reference sequence). The CDR3 loop is CAFSPRTGGTGELFF. The CDR3 DNA reads as TGTGCCTTCTCACCCCGGACAGGGGGCACCGGGGAGCTGTTTTTT.

This clone was counted between two and nine times. The chain has TRBV5-4 and TRBJ2-1; 9 positions match TRBD2. The CDR3 has 13 residues. The ends lost 3 bases at V and 10 bases at J; junction bases unmatched: 5. Looked up from germline, CDR1 is SGHNT and CDR2 is YYREEE (reference sequence). The CDR3 region has the DNA TGTGCCAGCAGCTCGCCTACTAGCGGGGAGCAGTTCTTC. Encoded protein: CASSSPTSGEQFF.

This chain connects TRBV6-1 to TRBJ2-1; 12 positions match TRBD2. The CDR3 is 17 residues long. Germline V gene sequence: CDR1 MNHNS, CDR2 SASEGT. V gave up 3 bases and J gave up 8 bases; unmatched junction bases: 11. The CDR3 loop reads CASSDVPGLAGGYEQFF. In DNA, the CDR3 is TGTGCCAGCAGTGATGTCCCGGGACTAGCGGGTGGGTATGAGCAGTTCTTC.

The chain couples TRBV5-1 to TRBJ2-1; possibly TRBD2 for D (5 bases). Germline V gives CDR1 SGHRS, CDR2 YFSETQ. Trimming took off 4 bases at V and 3 bases at J, with 14 bases between the two ends. The CDR3 sequence is 15 residues long. The CDR3 here is CASSRDLDGYNEQFF. The CDR3 nucleotides are TGCGCCAGCAGCCGGGATTTGGACGGCTACAATGAGCAGTTCTTC.

The count of this clone is one. This chain uses TRBV7-9 with TRBJ2-1; 7 nucleotides match TRBD1. There are 17 residues in the CDR3. Germline V gives CDR1 SEHNR, CDR2 FQNEAQ (reference sequence). J was trimmed by 0 bases and V by 5 bases; bases with no gene match: 10. Here the CDR3 DNA reads TGTGCCAGCAGCCATTTAGGGGGCTCGGGCTCCTACAATGAGCAGTTCTTC. Translation gives CASSHLGGSGSYNEQFF. Full variable domain (outside the CDR3, taken from reference TRBV7-9 and TRBJ2-1): DTGVSQNPRHKITKRGQNVTFRCDPISEHNRLYWYRQTLGQGPEFLTYFQNEAQLEKSRLLSDRFSAERPKGSFSTLEIQRTEQGDSAMYLCASSHLGGSGSYNEQFFGPGTRLTVL.

The chain recombines TRBV18 with TRBJ1-3; perhaps TRBD1 as D (5 bases). This CDR3 has 15 amino acids. V lost 3 bases and J lost 1, with 10 bases in between. The germline CDR1 and CDR2 sequences are KGHSH and LQKENI. CDR3 region: CASSPQGISGNTIYF. DNA of the CDR3: TGTGCCAGCTCACCGCAGGGTATATCTGGAAACACCATATATTTT.

The rearrangement joins TRBV5-1 to TRBJ1-1; a weak D match, TRBD1 (5 bases). Germline loops: CDR1 SGHRS, CDR2 YFSETQ. The CDR3 runs 14 residues. Trimming removed 3 bases at V and 0 bases at J, with 9 bases between. The CDR3 bases are TGCGCCAGCAGCTGGGACGGCGTGAACACTGAAGCTTTCTTT. Translating gives CASSWDGVNTEAFF.

This clone came up a few times. The chain recombines TRBV9 with TRBJ1-1; D is undetermined. Germline V gene sequence: CDR1 SGDLS, CDR2 YYNGEE. This CDR3 has 13 residues. V lost 3 bases and J 4 bases, leaving 10 bases between the germline ends. The CDR3, as DNA: TGTGCCAGCAGCGAGCGGGATGGCACTGAAGCTTTCTTT. This gives the protein CASSERDGTEAFF.

V usage is TRBV6-5 and J usage is TRBJ1-1; D is uncertain. CDR3 length equals 11 residues. CDR1 and CDR2 (germline): MNHEY, SVGAGI. V was cut by 5 bases and J by 11 bases, with 12 bases left in between. The CDR3 loop is CASSVAGRAFF. DNA of the CDR3: TGTGCCAGCAGTGTGGCCGGCAGGGCTTTCTTT.

CDR3 region: CASSYSWSYQETQYF. CDR3 nucleotide sequence: TGTGCCAGCAGTTACTCCTGGTCGTACCAAGAGACCCAGTACTTC. The chain recombines TRBV6-5 with TRBJ2-5, with unresolved D. Trimming stripped 0 bases from V and 0 bases from J, with 8 bases between. The length of the CDR3 is 15 residues. Germline-derived CDR1 and CDR2 are MNHEY and SVGAGI.

The rearrangement joins TRBV11-2 to TRBJ1-1, with TRBD1 matching 7 bases. The V gene end was trimmed by 6 bases and the J gene end by 7 bases; junction bases not matched to a gene: 8. CDR1 and CDR2 (germline): SGHAT, FQNNGV. The CDR3 sequence is 13 residues long. The DNA of the CDR3 is TGTGCCAGCAGAAAACTCCGACAGGGTGAAGCTTTCTTT. Translated, it gives CASRKLRQGEAFF. The whole variable domain, remainder taken from reference TRBV11-2 and TRBJ1-1, is EAGVAQSPRYKIIEKRQSVAFWCNPISGHATLYWYQQILGQGPKLLIQFQNNGVVDDSQLPKDRFSAERLKGVDSTLKIQPAKLEDSAVYLCASRKLRQGEAFFGQGTRLTVV.

The chain joins TRBV7-9 to TRBJ2-1; 7 bases map to TRBD1. The germline gives CDR1 SEHNR, CDR2 FQNEAQ (reference sequence). The CDR3 extends over 12 amino acids. The V gene end was trimmed by 4 bases and the J gene end by 15 bases; junction bases not matched to a gene: 9. CDR3 residues: CASSSLGQTTFF. The CDR3 nucleotides are TGTGCCAGCAGCTCCTTGGGACAGACGACGTTCTTC.

This clone has just one count. This CDR3 reads CASSRYWSDSEKLFF. CDR3 nucleotide sequence: TGCGCCAGCAGCCGATATTGGTCGGACAGTGAAAAACTGTTTTTT. The rearrangement uses TRBV4-1 and TRBJ1-4; tentative D call: TRBD1 (6 bases). Germline CDR1 MGHRA, CDR2 YSYEKL. The CDR3 consists of 15 residues. V was shortened by 4 bases and J by 7 bases, with 16 bases between the two germline ends.

The chain links TRBV4-1 to TRBJ2-2; 7 nucleotides align to TRBD1. The CDR3 sequence is 18 residues long. In germline, CDR1 is MGHRA, CDR2 YSYEKL. The junction had 16 bases not matched to a gene; V was cut back by 4 bases and J by 5 bases. As DNA, the CDR3 is TGCGCCAGCAGCCCCGAGGGGACAGTGGGATGGAATACCGGGGAGCTGTTTTTT. Translated, it gives CASSPEGTVGWNTGELFF.

This chain joins TRBV9 and TRBJ2-5, with D possibly TRBD1 on 5 matching bases. Trimming pared 3 bases from V and 5 bases from J, leaving 11 bases between. The CDR3 spans 13 residues. The germline gives CDR1 SGDLS, CDR2 YYNGEE. CDR3 in amino acids: CASSAPGLETQYF. The CDR3 bases are TGTGCCAGCAGCGCCCCAGGGTTGGAGACCCAGTACTTC.

V gene TRBV29-1 combines with J gene TRBJ1-1; 8 bases are shared with TRBD1. Unmatched junction bases numbered 4, after V lost 7 bases and J lost 6 bases. Looked up from germline, CDR1 is SQVTM and CDR2 is ANQGSEA. CDR3 length equals 11 residues. For the CDR3, the DNA is TGCAGCGGCGGACAGGGTCCTGAAGCTTTCTTT. It specifies CSGGQGPEAFF.

The chain recombines TRBV7-2 with TRBJ2-1, with D tentatively TRBD2 (5 bases). Trimming cost V 6 bases and J 8 bases, with 8 bases left between them. The CDR3 has 11 amino acids. From germline, CDR1 is SGHTA and CDR2 FQGNSA. CDR3 region: CASRLVHEQFF. The CDR3, as DNA: TGTGCCAGCAGACTAGTCCATGAGCAGTTCTTC.

CDR3 coding DNA: TGTGCCAGTAGTATTGGACTAGCGCCAGATACGCAGTATTTT. It codes for CASSIGLAPDTQYF. The chain joins TRBV19 to TRBJ2-3; 9 bases agree with TRBD2. J lost 4 bases, V lost 3 bases, and 2 bases had no gene match. Germline V CDR1 and CDR2: LNHDA, SQIVND (reference sequence). The CDR3 totals 14 residues.

This clone was seen once. V is TRBV6-6 and J is TRBJ1-2, with D tentatively TRBD1 (5 bases). CDR1 MNHNY and CDR2 SVGAGI come from the germline V gene (reference sequence). V was trimmed by 5 bases and J by 1 base, leaving 5 bases between them. This CDR3 region has 12 residues. CDR3 coding DNA: TGTGCCAGCAGTGACAGTAACTATGGCTACACCTTC. This translates into CASSDSNYGYTF.

The DNA of the CDR3 is TGCAGCGTAAGCAGACAGGGGGAAAAACTGTTTTTT. This encodes CSVSRQGEKLFF. The chain employs TRBV29-1 and TRBJ1-4, with 8 bases fitting TRBD1. The CDR3 sequence is 12 residues long. Germline lookup yields CDR1 SQVTM and CDR2 ANQGSEA. After removal of 6 bases from V and 8 bases from J, the junction contained 5 bases not matched to a gene.

The CDR3 is CASSLGKTQYF. CDR3 nucleotides: TGTGCCAGCAGTTTGGGGAAGACCCAGTACTTC. This sequence joins TRBV27 and TRBJ2-5; D unresolved. Germline assignment: CDR1 MNHEY and CDR2 SMNVEV (reference sequence). Trimming stripped 3 bases from V and 6 bases from J, with 5 bases between. The CDR3 extends over 11 amino acids.

The rearrangement joins TRBV6-1 to TRBJ1-1; D is undetermined. The CDR3 covers 11 residues. Germline values: CDR1 MNHNS, CDR2 SASEGT. V lost 2 bases, J lost 7 bases, and 5 bases lay in between. Here the CDR3 DNA reads TGTGCCAGCAGTGAACAGTTTGAAGCTTTCTTT. It specifies CASSEQFEAFF.

This clone has only one observation. The genes are TRBV19 and TRBJ2-4; D perhaps matches TRBD2 (5 bases). Trimming removed 3 bases at V and 2 bases at J, with 11 bases between. Germline values: CDR1 LNHDA, CDR2 SQIVND (reference sequence). CDR3 length: 15 amino acids. CDR3 DNA sequence: TGTGCCAGTAGTATTAATAGAGGGACCAAAAACATTCAGTACTTC. Encoded protein: CASSINRGTKNIQYF.

V gene TRBV12-1 combines with J gene TRBJ1-1; TRBD1 reflects the table's D call only, with no check against the DNA. TRBV12-1 represents a pseudogene. This CDR3 is built from 14 residues. The CDR3 reads CASSLTGNNTEAFF. CDR3 in DNA: TGTGCCAGCAGCCTGACAGGGAACAACACTGAAGCTTTCTTT.